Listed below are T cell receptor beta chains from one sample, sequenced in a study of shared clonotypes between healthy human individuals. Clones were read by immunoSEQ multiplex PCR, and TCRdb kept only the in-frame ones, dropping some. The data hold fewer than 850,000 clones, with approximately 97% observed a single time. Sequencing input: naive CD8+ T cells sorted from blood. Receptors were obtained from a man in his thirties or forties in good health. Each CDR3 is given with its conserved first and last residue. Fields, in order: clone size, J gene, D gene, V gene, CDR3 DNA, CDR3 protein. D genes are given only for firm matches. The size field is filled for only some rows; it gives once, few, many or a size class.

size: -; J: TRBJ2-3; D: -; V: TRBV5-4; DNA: TGTGCCAGCAGCCCGTCATTTGTCGGCACAGATACGCAGTATTTT; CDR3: CASSPSFVGTDTQYF
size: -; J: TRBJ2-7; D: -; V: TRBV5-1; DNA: TGCGCCAGCAGGGCCAGCGGCTACGAGCAGTACTTC; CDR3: CASRASGYEQYF
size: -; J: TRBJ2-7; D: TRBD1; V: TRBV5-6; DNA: TGTGCCAGCAGCTACTCCCGGGACAGCAACTACGAGCAGTACTTC; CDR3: CASSYSRDSNYEQYF
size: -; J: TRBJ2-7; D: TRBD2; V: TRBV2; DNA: TGTGCCAGCAACCCGTGGGGCGGGGGTTCCTACGAGCAGTACTTC; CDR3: CASNPWGGGSYEQYF
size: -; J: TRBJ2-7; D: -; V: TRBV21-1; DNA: TGTGCCAGCAGCAACGGGACAGGACACGGAAACGAGCAGTACTTC; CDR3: CASSNGTGHGNEQYF
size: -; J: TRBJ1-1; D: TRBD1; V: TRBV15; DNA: TGTGCCACCAGCAGGGGACAGGGGTCGGTGAAGGGTAACACTGAAGCTTTCTTT; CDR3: CATSRGQGSVKGNTEAFF
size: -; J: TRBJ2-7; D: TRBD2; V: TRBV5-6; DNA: TGTGCCAGCAGCCACCCTAGCGGGAGGGATTACGAGCAGTACTTC; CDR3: CASSHPSGRDYEQYF
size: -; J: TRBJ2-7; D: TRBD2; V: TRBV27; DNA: TGTGCCAGCAGTCCCCAAGGAGCTAGCGGGAGGTCCTACGAGCAGTACTTC; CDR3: CASSPQGASGRSYEQYF
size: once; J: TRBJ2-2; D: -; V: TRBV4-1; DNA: TGCGCCAGCAGCCAAGACCCGGGACTGAACGCCGGGGAGCTGTTTTTT; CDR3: CASSQDPGLNAGELFF
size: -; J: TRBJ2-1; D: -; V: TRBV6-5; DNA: TGTGCCAGCAGTTACAGCCCGGGAGACTCCTACAATGAGCAGTTCTTC; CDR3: CASSYSPGDSYNEQFF
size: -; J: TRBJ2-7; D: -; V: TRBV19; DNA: TGTGCCAGTAGTGCCGGGACTCTGGCCCACGAGCAGTACTTC; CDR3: CASSAGTLAHEQYF
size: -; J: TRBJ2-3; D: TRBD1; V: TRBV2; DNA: TGTGCCAGCAGTTCAGACAGGGCCACAGATACGCAGTATTTT; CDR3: CASSSDRATDTQYF
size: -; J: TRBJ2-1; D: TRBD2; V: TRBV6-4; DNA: TGTGCCAGCAGTGAGGCGGGAGATGTGGACGAGCAGTTCTTC; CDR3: CASSEAGDVDEQFF
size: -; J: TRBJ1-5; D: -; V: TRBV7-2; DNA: TGTGCCAGCAGCTTACCCCGTCAGCCCCAGCATTTT; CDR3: CASSLPRQPQHF
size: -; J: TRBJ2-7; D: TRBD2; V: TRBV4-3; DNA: TGCGCCAGCAGCCATACAGCGGGAGGGAGCGAGCAGTACTTC; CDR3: CASSHTAGGSEQYF
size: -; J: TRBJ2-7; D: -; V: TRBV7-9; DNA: TGTGCCAGCAGCTTAGACCGGGAAGTCGAGCAGTACTTC; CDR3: CASSLDREVEQYF
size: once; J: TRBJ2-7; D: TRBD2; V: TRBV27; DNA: TGTGCCAGCAGTTCAAGGCTAGCGGGAGCCTACGAGCAGTACTTC; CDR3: CASSSRLAGAYEQYF
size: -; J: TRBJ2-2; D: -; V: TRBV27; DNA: TGTGCCAGCAGTTTATCGGTCACCGGGGAGCTGTTTTTT; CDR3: CASSLSVTGELFF
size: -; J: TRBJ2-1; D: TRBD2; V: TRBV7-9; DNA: TGTGCCAGCAGCTTAACTGCTAGCGGGAGCTCTACCAATGAGCAGTTCTTC; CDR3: CASSLTASGSSTNEQFF
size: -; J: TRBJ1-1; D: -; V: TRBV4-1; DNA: TGCGCCAGCAGCCAAGAGGTCTTAGGGGCCCGGGACGAAGCTTTCTTT; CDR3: CASSQEVLGARDEAFF
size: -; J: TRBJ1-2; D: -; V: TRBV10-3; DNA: TGTGCCTCCTCGGACGGGGCTTTTGGCTACACCTTC; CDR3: CASSDGAFGYTF
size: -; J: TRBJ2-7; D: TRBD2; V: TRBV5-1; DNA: TGCGCCAGCAGCTGGGGACTAGCGGGAGGTCCCTCCTCCTACGAGCAGTACTTC; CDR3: CASSWGLAGGPSSYEQYF
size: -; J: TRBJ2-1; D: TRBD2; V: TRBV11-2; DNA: TGTGCCAGCAGCAAAGCGACTAGCGTTGGGGATGAGCAGTTCTTC; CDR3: CASSKATSVGDEQFF
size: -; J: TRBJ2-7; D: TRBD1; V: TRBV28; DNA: TGTGCCAGCACCTACGGTAGGGGGCGGGACGAGCAGTACTTC; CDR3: CASTYGRGRDEQYF
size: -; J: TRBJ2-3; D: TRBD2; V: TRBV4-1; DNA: TGCGCCAGCAGCCTAGGACTAGCGGGAGATCTAGGCAGCACAGATACGCAGTATTTT; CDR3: CASSLGLAGDLGSTDTQYF
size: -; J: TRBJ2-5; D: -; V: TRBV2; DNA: TGTGCCAGACTAGCAGAAAACGATGAGACCCAGTACTTC; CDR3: CARLAENDETQYF
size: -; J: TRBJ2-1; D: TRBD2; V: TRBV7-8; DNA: TGTGCCAGCAGCTTAAAGCGGGAGGTGAGTGAGCAGTTCTTC; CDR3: CASSLKREVSEQFF
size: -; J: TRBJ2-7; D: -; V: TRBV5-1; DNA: TGCGCCAGCAGCTTGGTTGTGGACAGCCCTTCCTACGAGCAGTACTTC; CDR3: CASSLVVDSPSYEQYF
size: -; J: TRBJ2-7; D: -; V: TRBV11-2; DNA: TGTGCCAGCAGCTTAGACCTAACCTACGAGCAGTACTTC; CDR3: CASSLDLTYEQYF
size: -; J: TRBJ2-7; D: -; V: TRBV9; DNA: TGTGCCAGCAGCGTGGGGGCTAGCGGAGCTTACGAGCAGTACTTC; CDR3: CASSVGASGAYEQYF
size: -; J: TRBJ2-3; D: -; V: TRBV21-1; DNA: TGTGCCAGTTCGGAGCGGGCCCCTAGCACAGATACGCAGTATTTT; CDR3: CASSERAPSTDTQYF
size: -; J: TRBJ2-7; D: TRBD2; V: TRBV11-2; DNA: TGTGCCAGCAGCCCCGGGACTAGCAGCTACGAGCAGTACTTC; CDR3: CASSPGTSSYEQYF
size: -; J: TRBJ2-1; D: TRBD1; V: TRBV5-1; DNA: TGCGCCAGCAGCTTACAGGGGGCGTTAGACCTAAACCTTAACAATGAGCAGTTCTTC; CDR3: CASSLQGALDLNLNNEQFF
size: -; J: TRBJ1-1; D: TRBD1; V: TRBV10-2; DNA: TGCGCCAGCAGTCAGGGGGGAGGGATCACTGAAGCTTTCTTT; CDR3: CASSQGGGITEAFF
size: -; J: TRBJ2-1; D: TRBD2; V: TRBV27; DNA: TGTGCCAGCAGTTCGTTTAGCGGGAGGGCCCGAATAAATGAGCAGTTCTTC; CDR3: CASSSFSGRARINEQFF
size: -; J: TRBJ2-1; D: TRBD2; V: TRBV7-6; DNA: TGTGCCAGCAGCTTAGGACTAGCGGGAGACAATGAGCAGTTCTTC; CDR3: CASSLGLAGDNEQFF
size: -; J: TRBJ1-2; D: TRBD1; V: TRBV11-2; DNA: TGTGCCAGCAGCCCAGGGGGGGGATGGAACTATGGCTACACCTTC; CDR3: CASSPGGGWNYGYTF
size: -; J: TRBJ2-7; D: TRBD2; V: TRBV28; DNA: TGTGCCAGCAGTTTCGCGACTAGCGGGGGCTCCTACGAGCAGTACTTC; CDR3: CASSFATSGGSYEQYF
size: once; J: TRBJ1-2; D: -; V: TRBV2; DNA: TGTGCCAGCACCTTCGACGCCCTCAAGAGTTTGTCCTATGGCTACACCTTC; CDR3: CASTFDALKSLSYGYTF
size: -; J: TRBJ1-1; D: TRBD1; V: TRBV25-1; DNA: TGTGCCAGCAGTGAATATACCCCAGACAGGGGTGAAGCTTTCTTT; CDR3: CASSEYTPDRGEAFF
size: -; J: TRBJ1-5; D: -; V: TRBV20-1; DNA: TGCAGTGCTAGTCCCCGGCCCCAGCATTTT; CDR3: CSASPRPQHF
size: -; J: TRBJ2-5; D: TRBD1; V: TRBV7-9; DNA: TGTGCCAGCAGCGGCGACAGGGGCGAGACCCAGTACTTC; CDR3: CASSGDRGETQYF
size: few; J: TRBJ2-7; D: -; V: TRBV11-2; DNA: TGTGCCAGCAGCTTAGAAGGGGGACAAAAAGGCTACGAGCAGTACTTC; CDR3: CASSLEGGQKGYEQYF
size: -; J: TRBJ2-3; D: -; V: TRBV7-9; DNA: TGTGCCAGCAGCTTAAGTCCCCAAGACACAGATACGCAGTATTTT; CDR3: CASSLSPQDTDTQYF
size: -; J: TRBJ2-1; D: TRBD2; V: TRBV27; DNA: TGTGCCAGCAGCCGAGGACTAGCGATTGAGCAGTTCTTC; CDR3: CASSRGLAIEQFF
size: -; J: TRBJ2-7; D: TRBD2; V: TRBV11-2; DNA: TGTGCCAGCAGCTTAGTGGGCGGGAGCTACGAGCAGTACTTC; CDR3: CASSLVGGSYEQYF
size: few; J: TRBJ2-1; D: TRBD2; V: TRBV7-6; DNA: TGTGCCAGCAGCTTAGCGGGAGGGGACTCCTACAATGAGCAGTTCTTC; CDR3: CASSLAGGDSYNEQFF
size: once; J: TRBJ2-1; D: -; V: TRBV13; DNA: TGTGCCAGCAGCTCCTTTGAGGAGCAGTTCTTC; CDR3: CASSSFEEQFF
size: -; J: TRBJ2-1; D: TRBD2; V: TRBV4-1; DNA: TGCGCCAGCAGCCCCGGGGTAGCGGGAGGGTACAATGAGCAGTTCTTC; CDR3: CASSPGVAGGYNEQFF